This is a list of T cell receptor beta chains from one sample in a study of cytomegalovirus exposure and HLA in healthy donors. Sequenced by immunoSEQ multiplex PCR; TCRdb stores in-frame clones only, minus some. The sample lists 210,000 or so clones, 85% occurring once. The sequencing sample was made of PBMCs. Receptors were obtained from a girl aged 2 to 10 in good health and CMV-seronegative. The CDR3 runs from the conserved cysteine through the conserved F or W. The D gene is left open where the match is weak. A clone size is listed for some rows: how often the clone was seen (once, few, many), or a class if it is expanded.

TRBD1	TRBV7-2	TRBJ1-5	-	CASSPDRGPNRPQHF	TGTGCCAGCAGCCCAGACAGGGGCCCAAATCGGCCCCAGCATTTT
TRBD2	TRBV7-9	TRBJ2-5	-	CASSPSGSGYRETQYF	TGTGCCAGCAGTCCCAGCGGGAGCGGTTATCGGGAGACCCAGTACTTC
TRBD2	TRBV5-1	TRBJ2-3	-	CASSLAAGLKDTQYF	TGCGCCAGCAGCTTAGCAGCGGGGCTTAAAGATACGCAGTATTTT
-	TRBV10-1	TRBJ1-6	-	CASSEVVNSPLHF	TGCGCCAGCAGTGAGGTAGTGAATTCACCCCTCCACTTT
TRBD2	TRBV7-3	TRBJ2-3	-	CASSLLAGGGTDTQYF	TGTGCCAGCAGCTTACTAGCGGGGGGAGGCACAGATACGCAGTATTTT
-	TRBV19	TRBJ1-1	-	CASSIETGTEAFF	TGTGCCAGTAGTATAGAAACAGGGACTGAAGCTTTCTTT
-	TRBV5-6	TRBJ2-1	-	CASNPMPSYNEQFF	TGTGCCAGCAATCCTATGCCCTCCTACAATGAGCAGTTCTTC
-	TRBV11-2	TRBJ1-5	few	CASSFGSNQPQHF	TGTGCCAGCAGCTTCGGGAGCAATCAGCCCCAGCATTTT
-	TRBV27	TRBJ1-2	-	CASSSTGGLGYTF	TGTGCCAGCAGTTCGACAGGAGGTCTTGGCTACACCTTC
-	TRBV4-2	TRBJ2-2	-	CASSHGGGRTGELFF	TGTGCCAGCAGCCATGGCGGGGGCCGCACCGGGGAGCTGTTTTTT
-	TRBV2	TRBJ1-5	-	CASSLDGDSNQPQHF	TGTGCCAGCAGCCTCGACGGGGATAGCAATCAGCCCCAGCATTTT
-	TRBV1	TRBJ1-2	few	CTSSQDPAVYGYTF	TGCACCAGCAGCCAAGATCCGGCGGTCTATGGCTACACCTTC
TRBD2	TRBV30	TRBJ2-2	-	CAWGRGVSGELFF	TGTGCCTGGGGACGGGGGGTGAGCGGGGAGCTGTTTTTT
-	TRBV6-5	TRBJ1-5	-	CASRTTGSHNQPQHF	TGTGCCAGCAGAACTACAGGAAGTCACAATCAGCCCCAGCATTTT
-	TRBV15	TRBJ2-6	-	CATSRQAGGANVLTF	TGTGCCACCAGCAGACAGGCGGGGGGGGCCAACGTCCTGACTTTC
-	TRBV6-1	TRBJ2-3	-	CASRGASTDTQYF	TGTGCCAGCAGGGGGGCGAGCACAGATACGCAGTATTTT
TRBD2	TRBV19	TRBJ2-1	-	CASTPGLAYNEQFF	TGTGCCAGTACCCCGGGACTAGCTTACAATGAGCAGTTCTTC
TRBD2	TRBV7-6	TRBJ2-3	-	CASSLAGLAGRDTQYF	TGTGCCAGCAGCTTAGCGGGACTAGCAGGTCGAGATACGCAGTATTTT
TRBD2	TRBV2	TRBJ2-2	-	CASTPGLAGGSDTGELFF	TGTGCCAGCACCCCCGGGCTAGCGGGAGGGTCGGACACCGGGGAGCTGTTTTTT
TRBD1	TRBV13	TRBJ2-7	once	CASRPTPRDSLVYEQYF	TGTGCCAGCAGACCCACCCCCCGGGACAGCCTGGTTTACGAGCAGTACTTC
-	TRBV5-4	TRBJ2-1	few	CASSLGGSGNEQFF	TGTGCCAGCAGCTTGGGAGGATCGGGCAATGAGCAGTTCTTC
-	TRBV18	TRBJ2-3	-	CASSPGTKLAITDTQYF	TGTGCCAGCTCACCAGGGACAAAACTAGCGATCACAGATACGCAGTATTTT
TRBD1	TRBV18	TRBJ1-5	-	CASSPGQAEGPQHF	TGTGCCAGCTCACCAGGACAGGCGGAAGGGCCCCAGCATTTT
TRBD2	TRBV10-3	TRBJ2-7	-	CAISGRMGATSGAFEQYF	TGTGCCATCAGTGGTAGAATGGGGGCAACTAGCGGGGCCTTCGAGCAGTACTTC
TRBD2	TRBV7-9	TRBJ2-7	once	CSSSLGLAGIHEQYF	TGTTCCAGCAGCTTAGGACTAGCGGGAATCCACGAGCAGTACTTC
-	TRBV18	TRBJ2-5	-	CASSPLEKETQYF	TGTGCCAGCTCACCACTCGAGAAAGAGACCCAGTACTTC
TRBD1	TRBV10-2	TRBJ1-2	once	CASSVGTGGDGYTF	TGCGCCAGCAGTGTCGGGACAGGGGGCGATGGCTACACCTTC
-	TRBV2	TRBJ2-1	-	CASSGSDNEQFF	TGTGCCAGCAGTGGTTCAGACAATGAGCAGTTCTTC
TRBD1	TRBV7-2	TRBJ2-3	-	CASSFGRRDRGADTQYF	TGTGCCAGCAGCTTTGGACGACGGGACAGGGGTGCAGATACGCAGTATTTT
-	TRBV5-4	TRBJ1-1	-	CASSVLSDTEAFF	TGTGCCAGCTCCGTCCTTTCAGACACTGAAGCTTTCTTT
TRBD1	TRBV6-6	TRBJ1-4	-	CASSYPGTGKRLFF	TGTGCCAGCAGTTACCCAGGGACAGGGAAAAGACTGTTTTTT
-	TRBV19	TRBJ2-3	-	CASSMGRGATDTQYF	TGTGCCAGTAGTATGGGTCGGGGGGCCACAGATACGCAGTATTTT
-	TRBV6-5	TRBJ2-7	-	CASSAGVGGNEQYF	TGTGCCAGCAGCGCCGGGGTCGGTGGGAACGAGCAGTACTTC
-	TRBV25-1	TRBJ1-2	-	CASSEYDSSGQNYGYTF	TGTGCCAGCAGTGAGTATGATTCTTCGGGACAAAACTATGGCTACACCTTC
TRBD1	TRBV23-1	TRBJ2-6	-	CAGPGQTLSGANVLTF	TGCGCCGGCCCGGGACAGACTTTGTCTGGGGCCAACGTCCTGACTTTC
TRBD1	TRBV6-5	TRBJ1-6	-	CASSYSFIQGISPLHF	TGTGCCAGCAGTTACTCGTTTATACAGGGGATTTCACCCCTCCACTTT
TRBD1	TRBV19	TRBJ1-1	-	CASKKGAMNTEAFF	TGTGCCAGTAAGAAGGGGGCAATGAACACTGAAGCTTTCTTT
-	TRBV7-8	TRBJ1-3	-	CASSPAAAGGNTIYF	TGTGCCAGCAGCCCCGCGGCGGCTGGCGGAAACACCATATATTTT
TRBD1	TRBV6-5	TRBJ2-1	once	CASSIQGAGYNEQFF	TGTGCCAGCAGTATACAGGGGGCGGGCTACAATGAGCAGTTCTTC
-	TRBV6-1	TRBJ1-1	few	CASSEHMNTEAFF	TGTGCCAGCAGTGAACACATGAACACTGAAGCTTTCTTT
-	TRBV11-2	TRBJ2-7	-	CASSSIHEQYF	TGTGCCAGCAGCTCTATCCACGAGCAGTACTTC